The 4 T cell receptor beta chains in this list originate from one sample, sequenced in a study of blood T cell repertoires in COVID-19. Generated by immunoSEQ multiplex PCR, the TCRdb table keeps only in-frame clones and is missing some. The sample has roughly 250,000 clones; roughly 88% are singletons. The sequenced material came from PBMCs or T cells enriched from blood (not recorded which). The receptors derive from a woman aged 40 to 55 with acute COVID-19.

The CDR3 region is CAWGTGGSDTQYF. CDR3 nucleotide sequence: TGTGCCTGGGGGACAGGGGGGTCAGATACGCAGTATTTT. The chain has TRBV30 and TRBJ2-3; 11 positions agree with TRBD1. In germline, CDR1 is GTSNPN, CDR2 SVGIG (reference sequence). The CDR3 runs 13 residues. V lost 5 bases, J lost 4 bases, and 2 bases stayed unmatched. The whole variable domain, remainder taken from reference TRBV30 and TRBJ2-3, is SQTIHQWPATLVQPVGSPLSLECTVEGTSNPNLYWYRQAAGRGLQLLFYSVGIGQISSEVPQNLSASRPQDRQFILSSKKLLLSDSGFYLCAWGTGGSDTQYFGPGTRLTVL.

The chain joins TRBV10-1 to TRBJ1-2; D is unclear. Looked up from germline, CDR1 is WNHNN and CDR2 is SYGVQD (reference sequence). This CDR3 has 16 residues. The V gene lost 6 bases and the J gene lost 2 bases, with 19 bases spanning the gap. The CDR3 region is CASSLYRDPTNYGYTF. As DNA, the CDR3 is TGCGCCAGCAGCCTTTACCGGGATCCAACCAACTATGGCTACACCTTC.

The V call is TRBV2, the J call TRBJ2-1; maybe TRBD1 (6 bases). The ends were cut back, 4 bases at V and 7 bases at J, with 11 bases in the middle. Per germline, CDR1 SNHLY and CDR2 FYNNEI. This CDR3 spans 13 amino acids. The CDR3 DNA follows: TGTGCCAGCAGTGGACTCACAGGGAATGAGCAGTTCTTC. It yields the protein CASSGLTGNEQFF.

The chain carries TRBV4-1 and TRBJ2-7; 9 bases agree with TRBD2. From germline, CDR1 is MGHRA and CDR2 YSYEKL. J was trimmed by 2 bases and V by 4 bases; bases with no gene match: 9. This CDR3 has 16 amino acids. The CDR3 region is CASSPAGTSTTYEQYF. The CDR3 DNA reads as TGCGCCAGCAGCCCAGCCGGGACTAGCACGACCTACGAGCAGTACTTC.